These T cell receptor beta chains were read from a single sample in a study of a mutant IDH1 vaccine in newly diagnosed glioma. These receptors' targets are unknown. The table came from immunoSEQ multiplex PCR; TCRdb's copy has only in-frame clones and leaves some out. The sample yields some 80,000 clones, approximately 89% seen once. Sequencing used PBMCs, obtained from a glioma patient whose treatment included an IDH1 peptide vaccine. The receptors stem from a woman in her fifties or sixties with glioma. The CDR3 runs from the conserved cysteine through the conserved F or W. Each record gives: clone size, J gene, D gene, V gene, CDR3 protein, CDR3 DNA. D genes are given only for firm matches. Clone sizes are given selectively: once, few, many, or a class where the clone is expanded.

size: NA; J: TRBJ1-1; D: NA; V: TRBV11-3; CDR3: CASSRGTNTEAFF; DNA: TGTGCCAGCAGCCGCGGCACGAACACTGAAGCTTTCTTT
size: NA; J: TRBJ1-6; D: NA; V: TRBV6-6; CDR3: CASSTPQGREPLHF; DNA: TGTGCCAGCAGTACCCCACAGGGAAGAGAACCCCTCCACTTT
size: NA; J: TRBJ1-6; D: NA; V: TRBV19; CDR3: CASSLYREGAPLHF; DNA: TGTGCCAGTAGTTTATACAGGGAAGGGGCACCCCTCCACTTT
size: NA; J: TRBJ2-1; D: TRBD2; V: TRBV7-9; CDR3: CASSAGTSGRRGKQFF; DNA: TGTGCCAGCAGCGCCGGGACTAGCGGGAGGAGGGGAAAGCAGTTCTTC
size: NA; J: TRBJ1-5; D: NA; V: TRBV5-4; CDR3: CASSLEGGQPQHF; DNA: TGTGCCAGCAGCTTGGAGGGGGGGCAGCCCCAGCATTTT
size: NA; J: TRBJ2-7; D: NA; V: TRBV25-1; CDR3: CASSKGYEQYF; DNA: TGTGCCAGCAGTAAAGGCTACGAGCAGTACTTC
size: NA; J: TRBJ2-3; D: TRBD2; V: TRBV28; CDR3: CASSGPPLAGGSTDTQYF; DNA: TGTGCCAGCAGTGGCCCCCCTCTAGCGGGGGGAAGCACAGATACGCAGTATTTT
size: NA; J: TRBJ2-4; D: NA; V: TRBV18; CDR3: CASSRVEGENIQYF; DNA: TGTGCCAGCTCACGAGTGGAGGGCGAAAACATTCAGTACTTC
size: NA; J: TRBJ2-7; D: NA; V: TRBV28; CDR3: CASSFGGSLLYEQYF; DNA: TGTGCCAGCAGTTTCGGGGGATCCCTCCTCTACGAGCAGTACTTC
size: NA; J: TRBJ1-3; D: TRBD1; V: TRBV7-8; CDR3: CASSLWGQASGNTIYF; DNA: TGTGCCAGCAGCTTATGGGGACAGGCCTCTGGAAACACCATATATTTT
size: NA; J: TRBJ2-2; D: NA; V: TRBV15; CDR3: CATSRDRGGTGELFF; DNA: TGTGCCACCAGCAGAGATAGGGGCGGGACCGGGGAGCTGTTTTTT
size: NA; J: TRBJ2-7; D: NA; V: TRBV5-8; CDR3: CASSLGGNSYEQYF; DNA: TGTGCCAGCAGCTTGGGCGGGAACTCCTACGAGCAGTACTTC
size: few; J: TRBJ2-3; D: NA; V: TRBV2; CDR3: CASSRDGRLTDTQYF; DNA: TGTGCCAGCAGTAGGGACGGGAGACTCACAGATACGCAGTATTTT
size: NA; J: TRBJ1-6; D: NA; V: TRBV7-6; CDR3: CASSLAAVRSNSPLHF; DNA: TGTGCCAGCAGCTTAGCGGCGGTGAGGAGTAATTCACCCCTCCACTTT
size: NA; J: TRBJ1-2; D: NA; V: TRBV7-9; CDR3: CASSRGDPGGYTF; DNA: TGTGCCAGCAGCCGGGGGGATCCCGGAGGCTACACCTTC
size: NA; J: TRBJ2-1; D: NA; V: TRBV6-1; CDR3: CASSPRDTYNEQFF; DNA: TGTGCCAGCAGTCCTCGGGACACCTACAATGAGCAGTTCTTC
size: NA; J: TRBJ2-2; D: NA; V: TRBV5-1; CDR3: CASSLDGSRTGELFF; DNA: TGCGCCAGCAGCTTGGACGGTAGTCGCACCGGGGAGCTGTTTTTT
size: NA; J: TRBJ1-3; D: NA; V: TRBV5-4; CDR3: CASSLGGNSGNTIYF; DNA: TGTGCCAGCAGCTTGGGCGGAAACTCTGGAAACACCATATATTTT
size: NA; J: TRBJ2-5; D: NA; V: TRBV27; CDR3: CASSSPTNQETQYF; DNA: TGTGCCAGCAGTTCCCCGACTAATCAAGAGACCCAGTACTTC
size: NA; J: TRBJ1-2; D: NA; V: TRBV27; CDR3: CASSLREGDGYTF; DNA: TGTGCCAGCAGTTTAAGGGAGGGAGACGGCTACACCTTC
size: NA; J: TRBJ2-2; D: TRBD1; V: TRBV29-1; CDR3: CSVEDRTGGNTGELFF; DNA: TGCAGCGTTGAAGATCGGACAGGGGGCAACACCGGGGAGCTGTTTTTT
size: NA; J: TRBJ1-2; D: NA; V: TRBV27; CDR3: CASSFLGQNYGYTF; DNA: TGTGCCAGCAGTTTCCTGGGTCAGAACTATGGCTACACCTTC
size: NA; J: TRBJ1-6; D: NA; V: TRBV27; CDR3: CASSTFPGPLHF; DNA: TGTGCCAGCAGTACGTTCCCGGGGCCCCTCCACTTT
size: once; J: TRBJ1-4; D: TRBD1; V: TRBV6-1; CDR3: CASSDRDPTNEKLFF; DNA: TGTGCCAGCTCCGACAGGGACCCAACTAATGAAAAACTGTTTTTT
size: NA; J: TRBJ2-1; D: TRBD2; V: TRBV9; CDR3: CASSPSGSSYNEQFF; DNA: TGTGCCAGCAGCCCTAGCGGGAGCTCCTACAATGAGCAGTTCTTC
size: NA; J: TRBJ2-4; D: TRBD1; V: TRBV5-1; CDR3: CASRTGQGANIQYF; DNA: TGCGCCAGCAGGACGGGACAGGGGGCGAACATTCAGTACTTC
size: NA; J: TRBJ2-6; D: NA; V: TRBV9; CDR3: CASSARQVLFGANVLTF; DNA: TGTGCCAGCAGCGCTCGACAGGTACTGTTCGGGGCCAACGTCCTGACTTTC
size: NA; J: TRBJ1-1; D: NA; V: TRBV2; CDR3: CASTRQVSEAFF; DNA: TGTGCCAGCACCAGACAAGTCTCTGAAGCTTTCTTT
size: NA; J: TRBJ1-1; D: TRBD1; V: TRBV29-1; CDR3: CSARQGEAFF; DNA: TGCAGCGCCCGACAGGGAGAAGCTTTCTTT
size: NA; J: TRBJ2-7; D: NA; V: TRBV7-7; CDR3: CASSRDTYSYEQYF; DNA: TGTGCTAGCAGCCGGGACACTTACTCCTACGAGCAGTACTTC
size: NA; J: TRBJ2-6; D: NA; V: TRBV28; CDR3: CASSMTGSGANVLTF; DNA: TGTGCCAGCAGCATGACAGGCTCTGGGGCCAACGTCCTGACTTTC
size: NA; J: TRBJ2-7; D: TRBD2; V: TRBV18; CDR3: CASSMGTSGSYEQYF; DNA: TGTGCCAGCTCAATGGGGACTAGCGGATCCTACGAGCAGTACTTC
size: NA; J: TRBJ1-5; D: NA; V: TRBV4-1; CDR3: CASSPGLYSNQPQHF; DNA: TGCGCCAGCAGCCCGGGCCTTTATAGCAATCAGCCCCAGCATTTT
size: NA; J: TRBJ2-5; D: NA; V: TRBV5-6; CDR3: CASSLLANQETQYF; DNA: TGTGCCAGCAGCTTGTTGGCAAACCAAGAGACCCAGTACTTC
size: once; J: TRBJ2-1; D: NA; V: TRBV5-6; CDR3: CASSWSGTVDEQFF; DNA: TGTGCCAGCAGCTGGAGCGGGACAGTGGATGAGCAGTTCTTC
size: once; J: TRBJ1-4; D: NA; V: TRBV2; CDR3: CASTQLLANEKLFF; DNA: TGTGCCAGCACCCAGTTGCTAGCTAATGAAAAACTGTTTTTT
size: NA; J: TRBJ2-7; D: TRBD1; V: TRBV27; CDR3: CASMPTGGGYEQYF; DNA: TGTGCCAGCATGCCTACAGGGGGAGGCTACGAGCAGTACTTC
size: NA; J: TRBJ2-7; D: TRBD1; V: TRBV29-1; CDR3: CSGTGQNEQYF; DNA: TGCAGCGGGACAGGGCAGAACGAGCAGTACTTC
size: once; J: TRBJ1-6; D: NA; V: TRBV7-9; CDR3: CASSLARSPLHF; DNA: TGTGCCAGCAGCTTAGCGAGGTCACCCCTCCACTTT
size: NA; J: TRBJ2-4; D: NA; V: TRBV15; CDR3: CATSREEDSLPKNIQYF; DNA: TGTGCCACCAGCAGAGAGGAAGACAGCCTCCCCAAAAACATTCAGTACTTC
size: NA; J: TRBJ2-1; D: TRBD2; V: TRBV7-9; CDR3: CASRIGLAASNEQFF; DNA: TGTGCCAGCAGGATCGGGCTAGCGGCCTCCAATGAGCAGTTCTTC
size: NA; J: TRBJ2-7; D: TRBD1; V: TRBV10-3; CDR3: CATRTGQGSYEQYF; DNA: TGTGCCACCAGAACGGGACAGGGATCCTACGAGCAGTACTTC
size: NA; J: TRBJ2-2; D: TRBD2; V: TRBV10-3; CDR3: CAISENELAGAGELFF; DNA: TGTGCCATCAGTGAGAACGAACTAGCGGGGGCCGGGGAGCTGTTTTTT
size: NA; J: TRBJ1-2; D: NA; V: TRBV4-1; CDR3: CASSQDVRSLYGYTF; DNA: TGCGCCAGCAGCCAAGATGTAAGGAGCCTCTATGGCTACACCTTC
size: NA; J: TRBJ2-5; D: TRBD2; V: TRBV5-1; CDR3: CASRLAGGVKETQYF; DNA: TGCGCCAGCAGACTAGCGGGAGGAGTTAAAGAGACCCAGTACTTC
size: NA; J: TRBJ1-3; D: NA; V: TRBV7-8; CDR3: CASSINAGAGNTIYF; DNA: TGTGCCAGCAGTATTAATGCTGGGGCCGGAAACACCATATATTTT
size: NA; J: TRBJ2-2; D: TRBD2; V: TRBV10-3; CDR3: CAISYITMGLAGVRGELFF; DNA: TGTGCCATCAGCTATATTACCATGGGACTAGCGGGAGTGCGGGGGGAGCTGTTTTTT
size: NA; J: TRBJ1-2; D: NA; V: TRBV5-1; CDR3: CASKVGRYGYTF; DNA: TGCGCCAGCAAGGTTGGAAGATATGGCTACACCTTC
size: NA; J: TRBJ2-1; D: TRBD2; V: TRBV7-9; CDR3: CASSKGLAGVIEQFF; DNA: TGTGCCAGCAGCAAGGGACTAGCGGGAGTGATCGAGCAGTTCTTC
size: NA; J: TRBJ2-1; D: TRBD2; V: TRBV4-2; CDR3: CASSQTSGRMSYNEQFF; DNA: TGTGCCAGCAGCCAAACTAGCGGGAGAATGTCCTACAATGAGCAGTTCTTC
size: NA; J: TRBJ1-5; D: NA; V: TRBV7-9; CDR3: CASSLGYVNQPQHF; DNA: TGTGCCAGCAGCTTAGGATACGTCAATCAGCCCCAGCATTTT